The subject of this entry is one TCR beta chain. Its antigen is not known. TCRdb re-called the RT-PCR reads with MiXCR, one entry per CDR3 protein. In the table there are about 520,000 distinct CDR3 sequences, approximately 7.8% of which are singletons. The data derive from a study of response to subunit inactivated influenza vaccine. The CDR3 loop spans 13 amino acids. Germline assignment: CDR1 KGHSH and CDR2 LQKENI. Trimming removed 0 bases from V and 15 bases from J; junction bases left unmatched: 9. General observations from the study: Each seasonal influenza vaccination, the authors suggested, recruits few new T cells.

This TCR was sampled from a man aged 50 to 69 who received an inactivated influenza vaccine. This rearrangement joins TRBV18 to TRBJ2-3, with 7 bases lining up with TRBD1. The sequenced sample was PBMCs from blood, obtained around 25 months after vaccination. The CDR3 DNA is TGTGCCAGCTCACCACCGAATGGACAGGAGGAATATTTT. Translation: CASSPPNGQEEYF.